Each of the 30 T cell receptor beta chains below was sequenced from the same sample in a study of T cell clonality in common variable immunodeficiency. The repertoire was sequenced with immunoSEQ multiplex PCR; TCRdb's copy has only in-frame clones and lacks some. This repertoire holds around 34,000 clones, and none appear only once. The sample was peripheral blood mononuclear cells. The receptors shown here come from a person aged 18 to 75 in good health.

This clone was recorded at least ten times. The sequence runs out 3 residues before the end of the CDR3; the remainder is reconstructed from the germline J gene. J is TRBJ2-6 and V is TRBV7-9; the D is unclear. V dropped 0 bases and J dropped 1 base, with 4 bases sitting between them. The CDR3 runs to 15 residues. The germline V gene encodes CDR1 SEHNR and CDR2 FQNEAQ (reference sequence). The sequenced part of the CDR3 DNA is TGTGCCAGCAGCTTAGCAGGGTCTGGGGCCAACGTC. It codes for CASSLAGSGANV. The whole CDR3 sequence reads CASSLAGSGANVLTF.

This clone was seen only a few times. The CDR3 end is not reached by the read, which stops 3 residues before it; the germline J gene fills it in. The J gene is TRBJ2-3, the V gene TRBV7-9, with 8 bases matching TRBD2. Looked up from germline, CDR1 is SEHNR and CDR2 is FQNEAQ (reference sequence). Losses at the gene ends were 7 bases for V and 4 bases for J; bases not matched to a gene: 7. The CDR3 totals 14 residues. CDR3 protein: CASIVSGAADTQYF. Partial CDR3 DNA: TGTGCCAGCATCGTTAGCGGGGCCGCAGATACG.

This clone has a count of ten or more. Partial CDR3 DNA: TGTGCCTGGAGGCGCGGGACAGGGAGTCCTGGGGCCAACGTC. Translated, it gives CAWRRGTGSPGANV. The CDR3 in its entirety is CAWRRGTGSPGANVLTF. This rearrangement joins TRBV30 to TRBJ2-6, with TRBD1 matching 9 bases. The CDR3 end lies 3 residues beyond the end of the read and is filled in from the germline J gene. Trimming removed 3 bases from V and 2 bases from J; junction bases left unmatched: 8. Germline V gene data show CDR1 as GTSNPN and CDR2 as SVGIG (reference sequence). The CDR3 consists of 17 residues.

This clone has just a few counts. Read coverage stops 3 residues before the CDR3 terminus; the germline J gene supplies the remainder. The rearrangement joins TRBV18 to TRBJ2-7; D not resolved. V lost 3 bases to trimming and J lost 0 bases, with 9 bases between them. The CDR3 runs 14 residues. Germline-derived CDR1 and CDR2 are KGHSH and LQKENI. The CDR3 is CASSPGPSSYEQYF. The CDR3 DNA, read in part, is TGTGCCAGCTCACCGGGCCCGAGCTCCTACGAG.

The table lists this clone with many counts. The sequence runs out 3 residues before the end of the CDR3; the remainder is reconstructed from the germline J gene. The chain has TRBV9 and TRBJ2-2; weak D call: TRBD2 (6 bases). V was clipped by 6 bases and J by 5 bases, with 23 bases between them. The CDR3 loop spans 17 amino acids. Looked up from germline, CDR1 is SGDLS and CDR2 is YYNGEE. CDR3 region: CASIPGESFLRTGELFF. The part of the CDR3 DNA that was read is TGTGCCAGCATTCCGGGGGAAAGCTTCTTGAGGACCGGGGAG. Full variable domain (outside the CDR3, taken from reference TRBV9 and TRBJ2-2): DSGVTQTPKHLITATGQRVTLRCSPRSGDLSVYWYQQSLDQGLQFLIQYYNGEERAKGNILERFSAQQFPDLHSELNLSSLELGDSALYFCASIPGESFLRTGELFFGEGSRLTVL.

This clone was recorded many times. The read comes to an end 3 residues before the CDR3 does, leaving the germline J gene to fill in the end. The chain recombines TRBV29-1 with TRBJ1-3, with a possible D match to TRBD1 (5 bases). The CDR3 is 12 amino acids. Trimming removed 7 bases at V and 8 bases at J, with 15 bases between. Germline V lookup: CDR1 SQVTM, CDR2 ANQGSEA. The CDR3 protein is CSAQTVRHTIYF. The covered CDR3 bases are TGCAGCGCCCAGACAGTTCGCCACACC.

The sample holds many counts of this clone. The read comes to an end 3 residues before the CDR3 does, leaving the germline J gene to fill in the end. V gene TRBV5-6 combines with J gene TRBJ2-5, with D possibly being TRBD1 (5 bases). From germline, CDR1 is SGHDT and CDR2 YYEEEE. With 4 bases removed from V and 4 bases from J, the gap between germline ends came to 14 bases. The CDR3 is made up of 14 amino acids. CDR3 DNA (partial): TGTGCCAGCAGCCCCCCAGGGATCGCAGAGACC. As protein: CASSPPGIAET. The CDR3 as a whole reads CASSPPGIAETQYF.

This clone was seen repeatedly, ten times or more. The sequence runs out 3 residues before the end of the CDR3; the remainder is reconstructed from the germline J gene. J is TRBJ2-3 and V is TRBV15; D perhaps matches TRBD2 (5 bases). This CDR3 is 15 amino acids long. CDR1 is LNHNV and CDR2 is YYDKDF in the germline V gene (reference sequence). The V and J ends lost 0 bases and 5 bases respectively, with 12 bases between them. The CDR3 spells CATSRDRGVQDTQYF. The CDR3 bases that were read are TGTGCCACCAGCAGAGATCGGGGTGTGCAAGATACG.

This clone was seen at least ten times. The sequence runs out 3 residues before the end of the CDR3; the remainder is reconstructed from the germline J gene. The V gene is TRBV6-2 or TRBV6-3, the J gene TRBJ2-1, with D hard to call. CDR3 length: 15 residues. Germline CDR1 reads MNHEY; CDR2 reads SVGEGT. The V end was cut by 6 bases, the J end by 3 bases, with 15 bases between. The CDR3 bases that were read are TGTGCCAGCAGCCGCTCAGTTTCACACTACAATGAG. It codes for CASSRSVSHYNE. The whole CDR3 is CASSRSVSHYNEQFF.

This clone was detected ten times or more. The CDR3 end is not reached by the read, which stops 3 residues before it; the germline J gene fills it in. This sequence joins TRBV9 and TRBJ2-7; 7 bases are a match to TRBD2. The CDR3 is 15 residues long. CDR1 and CDR2 (germline): SGDLS, YYNGEE. The V gene end was trimmed by 0 bases and the J gene end by 3 bases; junction bases not matched to a gene: 6. CDR3 region: CASSVDGSGVYEQYF. The sequenced part of the CDR3 DNA is TGTGCCAGCAGCGTAGATGGCAGCGGGGTCTACGAG.

This clone was detected ten times or more. CDR3 residues: CASSQRTGSTEAFF. The sequenced part of the CDR3 DNA is TGTGCCAGCAGCCAAAGGACAGGGAGTACTGAA. The chain carries TRBV7-2 and TRBJ1-1; TRBD1 aligns across 8 bases. The read comes to an end 3 residues before the CDR3 does, leaving the germline J gene to fill in the end. Germline V gives CDR1 SGHTA, CDR2 FQGNSA. The V and J ends lost 5 bases and 5 bases, in that order; junction bases with no gene match: 7. The CDR3 length is 14 residues.

This clone was detected ten times or more. A read error may produce the germline difference seen at one junction end. The read is 3 residues too short to cover the CDR3 end, so that end is filled in from the germline J gene. V usage is TRBV4-2 and J usage is TRBJ2-3; 12 positions agree with TRBD2. CDR3 size: 15 residues. CDR1 LGHNA and CDR2 YNFKEQ come from the germline V gene. Incomplete CDR3 DNA: TGCGCCAGCAGCTCTAGCGGGGGGGCATCAGATACG. It yields the protein CASSSSGGASDT. The CDR3 reads in full as CASSSSGGASDTQYF.

This clone was found many times. The CDR3 is cut off 3 residues early in the read; its end comes from the germline J gene. This sequence joins TRBV29-1 and TRBJ1-2; D is uncertain. Trimming left V 1 base short and J 3 bases short, with 18 bases between. From germline, CDR1 is SQVTM and CDR2 ANQGSEA. There are 16 residues in the CDR3. CDR3 amino acids: CSVEGPVGGSDYGYTF. The sequenced part of the CDR3 DNA is TGCAGCGTTGAAGGTCCCGTTGGAGGGTCAGACTATGGC.

This clone turned up a few times. With the read ending 3 residues before the CDR3 end, the germline J gene is used to fill in that end. This chain connects TRBV29-1 to TRBJ1-2; TRBD1 might be the D (6 bases). Germline-derived CDR1 and CDR2 are SQVTM and ANQGSEA. Trimming shortened V by 0 bases and J by 2 bases, and 16 bases separated the two germline ends. The length of the CDR3 is 16 residues. The CDR3 DNA, read in part, is TGCAGCGTTGAAGACCCCGACCAGGGGTTCAACTATGGC. This codes for CSVEDPDQGFNYG. The complete CDR3 reads CSVEDPDQGFNYGYTF. Variable domain in full (rest from reference TRBV29-1 and TRBJ1-2): SAVISQKPSRDICQRGTSLTIQCQVDSQVTMMFWYRQQPGQSLTLIATANQGSEATYESGFVIDKFPISRPNLTFSTLTVSNMSPEDSSIYLCSVEDPDQGFNYGYTFGSGTRLTVV.

This clone was observed many times. The read terminates 3 residues before the CDR3 end, so the remaining end is supplied by the germline J gene. This chain joins TRBV20-1 and TRBJ2-1, with TRBD2 matching 7 bases. From germline, CDR1 is DFQATT and CDR2 SNEGSKA (reference sequence). J was trimmed by 4 bases and V by 0 bases; bases with no gene match: 9. The CDR3 sequence is 16 residues long. CDR3 amino acids: CSARDRLAVLYNEQFF. The covered CDR3 bases are TGCAGTGCTAGAGATCGCCTAGCGGTCCTATACAATGAG.

This clone was observed many times. The missing CDR3 end, 3 residues past where the read stops, is filled in from the germline J gene. The chain couples TRBV7-8 to TRBJ2-7; 7 positions agree with TRBD1. Germline assignment: CDR1 SGHVS and CDR2 FQNEAQ. This CDR3 has 14 residues. V lost 4 bases, J lost 3 bases, and 6 bases stayed unmatched. CDR3 amino acids: CASSYRPGGYEQYF. The sequenced part of the CDR3 DNA is TGTGCCAGCAGCTACCGGCCAGGGGGCTACGAG.

This clone has ten or more counts. The read halts 3 residues ahead of the CDR3 end, with the missing end drawn from the germline J gene. This chain uses TRBV6-1 with TRBJ2-2; 9 bases map to TRBD1. The CDR3 length is 15 residues. V dropped 1 base and J dropped 3; count of bases not matched to a gene: 0. Germline loops: CDR1 MNHNS, CDR2 SASEGT. CDR3 residues: CASSEGTGDTGELFF. The covered CDR3 bases are TGTGCCAGCAGTGAAGGGACAGGGGACACCGGGGAG.

This clone was recorded many times. Coverage ceases 3 residues before the CDR3 finishes, and the germline J gene fills in the end. The chain is built from TRBV5-6 and TRBJ2-4; D is uncertain. Germline V gene sequence: CDR1 SGHDT, CDR2 YYEEEE. This CDR3 has 14 amino acids. The V end lost 1 base, the J end lost 8 bases, and 13 bases lay between the germline ends. CDR3 DNA (partial): TGTGCCAGCAGCTTGTCAGGAGTTAAGGACATT. Its protein is CASSLSGVKDI. The CDR3, in full, reads CASSLSGVKDIQYF.

This clone was counted ten times or more. With the read ending 3 residues before the CDR3 end, the germline J gene is used to fill in that end. The chain is built from TRBV20-1 and TRBJ2-7, with 12 bases that match TRBD2. With 3 bases clipped from V and 3 bases from J, the junction kept 0 bases outside the gene matches. The germline V gene has CDR1 DFQATT and CDR2 SNEGSKA (reference sequence). The CDR3 extends over 13 amino acids. The CDR3 spells CSARGLAGYEQYF. The sequenced part of the CDR3 DNA is TGCAGTGCTAGGGGACTAGCGGGCTACGAG.

This clone has ten or more counts. The read comes to an end 3 residues before the CDR3 does, leaving the germline J gene to fill in the end. The rearrangement joins TRBV4-1 to TRBJ2-7, with TRBD1 identical over 12 bases. The CDR3 totals 15 residues. Germline trimming cut 4 bases from V and 3 bases from J; bases unmatched to any gene: 4. The germline gives CDR1 MGHRA, CDR2 YSYEKL. The CDR3 DNA, read in part, is TGCGCCAGCAGCCTCGGGACAGGGGGCGGCTACGAG. It is translated as CASSLGTGGGYE. The CDR3 reads in full as CASSLGTGGGYEQYF.

The table lists this clone with many counts. The read is 3 residues too short to cover the CDR3 end, so that end is filled in from the germline J gene. This sequence joins TRBV5-4 and TRBJ1-1; D ambiguous. Germline V CDR1 and CDR2: SGHNT, YYREEE (reference sequence). The CDR3 sequence is 14 residues long. The germline V and J ends were trimmed by 0 bases and 0 bases, with 6 bases remaining between them. CDR3: CASSLGGVNTEAFF. The sequenced part of the CDR3 DNA is TGTGCCAGCAGCTTGGGCGGGGTGAACACTGAA.

This clone came up many times. The missing CDR3 end, 3 residues past where the read stops, is filled in from the germline J gene. This chain connects TRBV6-4 to TRBJ2-1; 13 bases agree with TRBD2. This CDR3 contains 15 residues. The V gene's germline CDR1 is MRHNA and CDR2 SNTAGT. J lost 7 bases, V lost 4 bases, and 4 bases had no gene match. The covered CDR3 bases are TGTGCCAGCAGTGGGACTAGCGGGAGTTCAAATGAG. It yields the protein CASSGTSGSSNE. The complete CDR3 reads CASSGTSGSSNEQFF.

This clone showed up many times. The CDR3 end is not reached by the read, which stops 3 residues before it; the germline J gene fills it in. The chain links TRBV7-2 to TRBJ1-5; D possibly corresponds to TRBD1 (6 bases). The CDR3 has 15 residues. Trimming took off 5 bases at V and 2 bases at J, with 13 bases between the two ends. Germline V gene lookup returns CDR1 SGHTA and CDR2 FQGNSA. CDR3 bases read: TGTGCCAGCAGCGCGGGGGCGTGGGGCAATCAGCCC. Translating gives CASSAGAWGNQP. The full CDR3 protein is CASSAGAWGNQPQHF.

The table lists this clone with many counts. The read ends 3 residues before the CDR3 terminus; that terminus is restored from the germline J gene. The chain has TRBV19 and TRBJ1-6, with D perhaps matching TRBD1 (6 bases). V lost 6 bases, J lost 8 bases, and 14 bases lay in between. CDR1 is LNHDA, CDR2 SQIVND, per germline (reference sequence). CDR3 length: 14 amino acids. CDR3 DNA, as far as it was read: TGTGCCAGTAGGAAAACAGGGTTGGATTCACCC. Translating gives CASRKTGLDSP. The full CDR3 reads CASRKTGLDSPLHF. The whole variable domain, remainder taken from reference TRBV19 and TRBJ1-6, is DGGITQSPKYLFRKEGQNVTLSCEQNLNHDAMYWYRQDPGQGLRLIYYSQIVNDFQKGDIAEGYSVSREKKESFPLTVTSAQKNPTAFYLCASRKTGLDSPLHFGNGTRLTVT.

This clone was seen ten or more times. The junction departs from the called germline gene at one end, perhaps through a read error. Read sequence stops 3 residues before the CDR3 end, and the germline J gene provides the missing end. The chain recombines TRBV7-7 with TRBJ2-7; 7 bases fit TRBD1. Germline assignment: CDR1 SSHAT and CDR2 FNYEAQ (reference sequence). CDR3 length: 14 amino acids. The DNA read from the CDR3 is TGTGCTAGCAGCTTAACGACAGGGTTCCACGAG. This gives the protein CASSLTTGFHE. The entire CDR3 protein is CASSLTTGFHEQYF.

There are many counts of this clone. From the germline J gene comes the end of the CDR3, since the read stops 3 residues before it. V gene TRBV30 combines with J gene TRBJ1-4, with D possibly being TRBD1 (6 bases). The CDR3 runs 14 residues. Per germline, CDR1 GTSNPN and CDR2 SVGIG (reference sequence). With 1 base removed from V and 7 bases from J, the gap between germline ends came to 13 bases. The CDR3 DNA, read in part, is TGTGCCTGGAGTGGTCAGGGGCGGGCTGAAAAA. Translating it yields CAWSGQGRAEK. In full, the CDR3 is CAWSGQGRAEKLFF.

This clone is termed medium-sized (0.01 to 0.1%). The CDR3 goes on 3 residues after the read ends, and that part is filled in from the germline J gene. This chain links TRBV20-1 with TRBJ1-1; D unresolved. With 3 bases removed from V and 5 bases from J, the gap between germline ends came to 10 bases. Germline CDR1 DFQATT, CDR2 SNEGSKA (reference sequence). The CDR3 loop spans 12 amino acids. The CDR3 sequence is CSASVFPTEAFF. Incomplete CDR3 DNA: TGCAGTGCTAGTGTGTTCCCAACTGAA.

The table lists this clone with many counts. The read comes to an end 3 residues before the CDR3 does, leaving the germline J gene to fill in the end. The chain uses TRBV5-1 and TRBJ2-3; D is perhaps TRBD2 (5 bases). V shed 5 bases and J shed 4 bases, with 20 bases lying between them. The CDR3 runs 16 residues. Germline-derived CDR1 and CDR2 are SGHRS and YFSETQ. The CDR3 is CASRPQPSSLADTQYF. CDR3 DNA (partial): TGCGCCAGCAGACCTCAACCTAGCTCTCTGGCAGATACG.

This clone occurred many times. The CDR3 end is not reached by the read, which stops 3 residues before it; the germline J gene fills it in. V and J are TRBV5-1 and TRBJ2-7; 12 bases line up with TRBD2. Germline CDR1 reads SGHRS; CDR2 reads YFSETQ. The V segment lost 4 bases and the J segment 4 bases; nucleotides outside the gene matches: 9. The CDR3 length is 16 residues. This CDR3 is CASSPIGLAGSYEQYF. The covered CDR3 bases are TGCGCCAGCAGCCCAATTGGACTAGCGGGAAGTTACGAG.

Remarks on this clone: The read gets to within 3 residues of the CDR3 end, and the germline J gene fills in the rest. This chain joins TRBV6-1 and TRBJ1-2; no definite D call. This CDR3 is built from 15 residues. Per germline, CDR1 MNHNS and CDR2 SASEGT. The CDR3 loop is CASSEAISGVYDYTF. CDR3 bases read: TGTGCCAGCAGTGAAGCGATTAGCGGGGTATACGAC.